Listed here are 7 T cell receptor beta chains from one sample, sequenced in a study of T cell responses to AZD1222 COVID-19 vaccine. TCRdb's copy holds only in-frame clones and misses some; the assay was immunoSEQ multiplex PCR. Altogether 90,000 to 120,000 clones are present, approximately 87% being singletons, with the ten largest covering over 3%. The material was peripheral blood, obtained on day 0 of AZD1222 vaccination. Receptor source: an adult in good health.

V and J are TRBV6-5 and TRBJ1-3; D remains unclear. The germline gives CDR1 MNHEY, CDR2 SVGAGI. The CDR3 loop spans 14 amino acids. The V gene lost 6 bases and the J gene lost 4 bases, with 13 bases spanning the gap. CDR3 loop: CASSKESGGNTIYF. DNA of the CDR3: TGTGCCAGCAGCAAGGAAAGCGGGGGAAACACCATATATTTT.

This clone was observed a handful of times. The rearrangement uses TRBV29-1 and TRBJ2-2; tentative D call: TRBD2 (6 bases). From germline, CDR1 is SQVTM and CDR2 ANQGSEA. This CDR3 has 13 residues. CDR3: CCTGTAGTGELFF. The CDR3 nucleotides are TGCTGTACCGGGACTGCTGGCACCGGGGAGCTGTTTTTT.

J is TRBJ2-7 and V is TRBV7-9; 7 bases match TRBD1. Germline values: CDR1 SEHNR, CDR2 FQNEAQ (reference sequence). Trimming cost V 5 bases and J 5 bases; bases outside gene matches: 9. This CDR3 is built from 14 residues. The DNA of the CDR3 is TGTGCCAGCAGCCCCTCAGGGCAGGGGGACGAGCAGTACTTC. Translation gives CASSPSGQGDEQYF.

V gene TRBV5-1 combines with J gene TRBJ2-5, with D possibly matching TRBD1 (6 bases). V shed 0 bases and J shed 1 base, with 13 bases lying between them. The CDR3 covers 16 residues. CDR1 SGHRS and CDR2 YFSETQ come from the germline V gene. The CDR3 DNA sequence: TGCGCCAGCAGCTTGGGGACAGTTAGACTCCAAGAGACCCAGTACTTC. It specifies CASSLGTVRLQETQYF. The full variable domain, completed using reference TRBV5-1 and TRBJ2-5, is KAGVTQTPRYLIKTRGQQVTLSCSPISGHRSVSWYQQTPGQGLQFLFEYFSETQRNKGNFPGRFSGRQFSNSRSEMNVSTLELGDSALYLCASSLGTVRLQETQYFGPGTRLLVL.

The chain combines TRBV29-1 with TRBJ1-3; D remains ambiguous. Trimming took off 6 bases at V and 0 bases at J, with 6 bases between the two ends. The CDR3 spans 12 residues. Germline V CDR1 and CDR2: SQVTM, ANQGSEA. The CDR3 nucleotides are TGCAGCGTGGCATTCTCTGGAAACACCATATATTTT. Its translation is CSVAFSGNTIYF.

The J gene is TRBJ1-5, the V gene TRBV7-2, with D possibly matching TRBD1 (5 bases). This CDR3 is 15 amino acids long. Germline CDR1 and CDR2: SGHTA and FQGNSA. V was clipped by 3 bases and J by 1 base, with 10 bases between them. In nucleotides, the CDR3 is TGTGCCAGCAGCTTCTCCGGGGGAAGCAATCAGCCCCAGCATTTT. Residues: CASSFSGGSNQPQHF.

For the CDR3, the DNA is TGTGCCAGCAGTATAGAGACAGGGTATGGCTACACCTTC. Its translation: CASSIETGYGYTF. The chain employs TRBV28 and TRBJ1-2; 7 bases fit TRBD1. CDR1 is MDHEN, CDR2 SYDVKM, per germline. CDR3 size: 13 residues. The ends lost 5 bases at V and 5 bases at J; junction bases unmatched: 5.